These 18 T cell receptor beta chains originate from one sample sequenced in a study of T cell clonotyping in hematopoietic cell transplantation. Sequenced by immunoSEQ multiplex PCR; TCRdb stores in-frame clones only, minus some. The profile shows 69,000 or so clones, 90% to 95% of them singletons. Sequenced input: peripheral blood mononuclear cells. All receptors derive from a man aged 50 to 60 in good health. Some clones in this sample may be carry-over from other donors' samples.

This chain uses TRBV20-1 with TRBJ1-5; 7 nucleotides match TRBD1. This CDR3 is 10 amino acids long. Per germline, CDR1 DFQATT and CDR2 SNEGSKA (reference sequence). With V trimmed by 6 bases and J by 9 bases, 2 bases remained unmatched. The CDR3 protein is CSAGDRPQHF. In nucleotides, the CDR3 is TGCAGTGCCGGGGACAGGCCCCAGCATTTT.

The chain couples TRBV28 to TRBJ2-7; maybe TRBD1 (5 bases). This CDR3 has 11 amino acids. Trimming removed 11 bases at V and 1 base at J, with 9 bases between. CDR1 is MDHEN and CDR2 is SYDVKM in the germline V gene. DNA of the CDR3: TGTGCCGCAGGGAATTCCTACGAGCAGTACTTC. Translation: CAAGNSYEQYF.

V and J are TRBV19 and TRBJ2-2, with D perhaps matching TRBD1 (6 bases). V dropped 5 bases and J dropped 3 bases, with 13 bases sitting between them. CDR1 is LNHDA and CDR2 is SQIVND in the germline V gene (reference sequence). The CDR3 covers 15 residues. The DNA for the CDR3 is TGTGCCAGTAGTCCGGCGACAGGATACACCGGGGAGCTGTTTTTT. It yields the protein CASSPATGYTGELFF.

The rearrangement uses TRBV11-2 and TRBJ2-5; no reliable D call. Trimming cost V 5 bases and J 3 bases, with 7 bases left between them. Germline V gene lookup returns CDR1 SGHAT and CDR2 FQNNGV. The CDR3 totals 12 residues. CDR3 sequence reads: CASSVVKETQYF. The CDR3 nucleotides read TGTGCCAGCAGCGTAGTTAAAGAGACCCAGTACTTC. Looking up the rest from reference TRBV11-2 and TRBJ2-5 gives the full variable domain: EAGVAQSPRYKIIEKRQSVAFWCNPISGHATLYWYQQILGQGPKLLIQFQNNGVVDDSQLPKDRFSAERLKGVDSTLKIQPAKLEDSAVYLCASSVVKETQYFGPGTRLLVL.

This sequence joins TRBV30 and TRBJ2-7; perhaps TRBD1 as D (5 bases). V shed 0 bases and J shed 7 bases, with 16 bases lying between them. Per the germline V gene, CDR1 is GTSNPN and CDR2 is SVGIG (reference sequence). The CDR3 sequence is 14 residues long. This chain's CDR3 is CAWSVLGQTGEQYF. The DNA for the CDR3 is TGTGCCTGGAGTGTATTGGGGCAGACCGGGGAGCAGTACTTC.

This sequence joins TRBV5-1 and TRBJ1-1, with TRBD1 identical over 7 bases. The V segment lost 4 bases and the J segment 3 bases; nucleotides outside the gene matches: 6. There are 14 residues in the CDR3. Germline V gene data show CDR1 as SGHRS and CDR2 as YFSETQ. The CDR3 protein is CASSPPGQYTEAFF. In nucleotides, the CDR3 is TGCGCCAGCAGCCCACCGGGACAGTACACTGAAGCTTTCTTT.

This chain links TRBV19 with TRBJ2-7; 12 bases match TRBD1. Trimming cost V 6 bases and J 6 bases; bases outside gene matches: 3. The V gene's germline CDR1 is LNHDA and CDR2 SQIVND (reference sequence). This CDR3 comprises 13 residues. The CDR3 DNA reads TGTGCCAGTAGGGGGACAGGGGGCGGCGAGCAGTACTTC. Protein product: CASRGTGGGEQYF.

The chain combines TRBV4-2 with TRBJ2-1; D unclear. The germline V gene has CDR1 LGHNA and CDR2 YNFKEQ. The CDR3 contains 14 residues. The V end was cut by 1 base, the J end by 3 bases, with 7 bases between. This CDR3 reads CASSQVGDYNEQFF. The DNA of the CDR3 is TGTGCCAGCAGCCAAGTTGGGGACTACAATGAGCAGTTCTTC.

J is TRBJ2-2 and V is TRBV2; 9 nucleotides line up with TRBD2. The CDR3 is 15 amino acids. CDR1 SNHLY and CDR2 FYNNEI come from the germline V gene. After removal of 3 bases from V and 7 bases from J, the junction contained 6 bases not matched to a gene. DNA for the CDR3: TGTGCCAGCAGTGAGCTGGGACTAGCTTTCGGGGAGCTGTTTTTT. Its translation: CASSELGLAFGELFF.

The chain uses TRBV28 and TRBJ1-4; D gene ambiguous. Per the germline V gene, CDR1 is MDHEN and CDR2 is SYDVKM. V lost 7 bases and J 0 bases, leaving 3 bases between the germline ends. This CDR3 contains 12 residues. The CDR3 DNA follows: TGTGCCAGCACCACAACTAATGAAAAACTGTTTTTT. Protein sequence: CASTTTNEKLFF.

CDR3 coding DNA: TGTGCCAGCAGCCCGACAGGGGACAACACTGAAGCTTTCTTT. It encodes CASSPTGDNTEAFF. The chain is built from TRBV7-3 and TRBJ1-1; 8 bases map to TRBD1. V lost 5 bases to trimming and J lost 2 bases; unmatched junction nucleotides: 4. Germline V gives CDR1 SGHTA, CDR2 FQGTGA. The CDR3 spans 14 residues.

This clone was counted between two and nine times. The chain has TRBV29-1 and TRBJ1-1; no firm D call. V dropped 7 bases and J dropped 1 base, with 10 bases sitting between them. Germline-derived CDR1 and CDR2 are SQVTM and ANQGSEA. CDR3 length: 12 residues. CDR3 DNA sequence: TGCAGCGCTAGACCGGAGAACACTGAAGCTTTCTTT. This translates into CSARPENTEAFF.

The chain links TRBV30 to TRBJ2-7, with 7 bases aligning to TRBD2. Germline V gives CDR1 GTSNPN, CDR2 SVGIG (reference sequence). The CDR3 covers 14 residues. Trimming removed 4 bases from V and 2 bases from J; junction bases left unmatched: 8. Here the CDR3 DNA reads TGTGCCTGGACACGGACTGGGGGGGCCTACGAGCAGTACTTC. It yields the protein CAWTRTGGAYEQYF.

This chain links TRBV5-1 with TRBJ2-3, with 13 positions matching TRBD2. Germline CDR1 SGHRS, CDR2 YFSETQ. V lost 7 bases and J lost 7; bases outside the gene matches: 6. This CDR3 comprises 14 residues. CDR3 DNA: TGCGCCAGCTGGGGACTAGCGGGGAGATATACGCAGTATTTT. Amino acid sequence: CASWGLAGRYTQYF.

The CDR3 DNA is TGTGCCACCATGCGCCAAGGGCAATCATACGAAAAACTGTTTTTT. It codes for CATMRQGQSYEKLFF. V and J are TRBV7-9 and TRBJ1-4; unclear D gene. V was shortened by 10 bases and J by 8 bases, with 23 bases between the two germline ends. CDR3 length: 15 residues. Germline values: CDR1 SEHNR, CDR2 FQNEAQ (reference sequence).

V is TRBV30 and J is TRBJ1-4, with 7 bases matching TRBD1. Germline V gene sequence: CDR1 GTSNPN, CDR2 SVGIG (reference sequence). V dropped 3 bases and J dropped 8; count of bases not matched to a gene: 9. The CDR3 extends over 14 amino acids. In DNA form, the CDR3 reads TGTGCCTGGAGCACCCTGACAGGGATCGAAAAACTGTTTTTT. Its translation: CAWSTLTGIEKLFF.

The chain joins TRBV13 to TRBJ2-2; D unresolved. The CDR3 has 12 amino acids. The V end was cut by 0 bases, the J end by 6 bases, with 2 bases between. Germline V gene lookup returns CDR1 PRHDT and CDR2 FYEKMQ (reference sequence). The CDR3 DNA follows: TGTGCCAGCAGCTTAGGCCCCGGGGAGCTGTTTTTT. This codes for CASSLGPGELFF.

This clone came up once. V usage is TRBV10-3 and J usage is TRBJ2-3; 11 bases are a match to TRBD2. Germline CDR1 is ENHRY and CDR2 is SYGVKD. The CDR3 contains 15 residues. Losses at the gene ends were 10 bases for V and 2 bases for J; bases not matched to a gene: 8. The CDR3 here is CATHPGLADTDTQYF. The CDR3 region has the DNA TGTGCCACCCACCCGGGACTAGCGGACACAGATACGCAGTATTTT.